The T cell receptor beta chain under discussion was sequenced for a study of blood T cell repertoires in COVID-19. The authors' processing: Reference gene primer amplification yielded estimated nucleated cell counts. Profiled with immunoSEQ multiplex PCR; TCRdb holds only in-frame clones, not every one. The D gene and trimming were derived from the DNA, and the V and J assignments and clone size from that table. This sample carries around 700,000 clones, about nine tenths of them seen once, and the ten largest clones take under 0.3%. The CDR3 covers 14 residues. Germline loops: CDR1 SNHLY, CDR2 FYNNEI. V was clipped by 0 bases and J by 7 bases; unmatched bases: 3.

Specimen: peripheral blood. The source is a woman younger than 35 with acute or convalescent COVID-19. V is TRBV2 and J is TRBJ2-1; 7 positions match TRBD2. CDR3 sequence (DNA): TGTGCCAGCAGTGAAGCGGGGGGGAGTAATGAGCAGTTCTTC. Its translation: CASSEAGGSNEQFF.